The rows below give T cell receptor beta chains drawn from one sample of a study of blood T cell repertoires in COVID-19. TCRdb's copy holds only in-frame clones and misses some; the assay was immunoSEQ multiplex PCR. Among about 29,000 clones listed, approximately 88% were seen once. The sample taken for sequencing was peripheral blood. These receptors were taken from a man between 65 and 80 years old with active COVID-19. The CDR3 runs from the conserved cysteine through the conserved F or W. A D gene is named only where the DNA matches it firmly. The size field is filled for only some rows; it gives once, few, many or a size class.

>TRBV14|.|.|TRBJ2-3
CASRHGGSTDTQYF
TGTGCCAGCAGGCATGGAGGGAGCACAGATACGCAGTATTTT
>TRBV6-6|.|TRBD1|TRBJ2-7
CASSYRDRVNTEQYF
TGTGCCAGCAGTTACCGGGACAGGGTCAATACCGAGCAGTACTTC
>TRBV9|.|.|TRBJ1-4
CASSGSGEAKLFF
TGTGCCAGCAGCGGATCCGGGGAGGCAAAACTGTTTTTT
>TRBV4-1|.|TRBD2|TRBJ2-2
CASSSTSGHRTGELFF
TGCGCCAGCAGCTCGACTAGCGGTCATCGCACCGGGGAGCTGTTTTTT
>TRBV4-3|.|TRBD1|TRBJ2-7
CASSLGTGGEFPYEQYF
TGCGCCAGCAGCCTCGGGACAGGGGGCGAATTTCCCTACGAGCAGTACTTC
>TRBV5-1|.|.|TRBJ1-1
CASSPRQDTEAFF
TGCGCCAGCAGCCCCCGACAGGACACTGAAGCTTTCTTT
>TRBV5-5|.|TRBD1|TRBJ2-1
CASSREGQENNEQFF
TGTGCCAGCAGCCGAGAAGGACAGGAGAACAATGAGCAGTTCTTC
>TRBV7-2|.|.|TRBJ2-5
CASSPTLQAQETQYF
TGTGCCAGCAGCCCTACCCTACAGGCTCAAGAGACCCAGTACTTC
>TRBV15|.|.|TRBJ2-4
CATSTLRGGFRDRLSKNIQYF
TGTGCCACCAGCACATTAAGGGGGGGTTTTCGGGACAGGTTATCCAAAAACATTCAGTACTTC
>TRBV5-1|.|.|TRBJ2-1
CASSLDGSSYNEQFF
TGCGCCAGCAGCTTAGACGGGAGCTCCTACAATGAGCAGTTCTTC
>TRBV5-6|.|.|TRBJ2-2
CASSLGLTLISRELFF
TGTGCCAGCAGCCTGGGACTCACGTTAATTTCTCGAGAGCTGTTTTTT
>TRBV20-1|.|.|TRBJ2-7
CSASRQEGYEQYF
TGCAGTGCTAGTCGACAGGAAGGCTACGAGCAGTACTTC
>TRBV6-2/TRBV6-3|.|.|TRBJ2-3
CASSLDRRTDTQYF
TGTGCCAGCAGTTTAGACAGGAGGACAGATACGCAGTATTTT
>TRBV4-2|.|.|TRBJ1-6
CASSQGAENSPLHF
TGTGCCAGCAGCCAGGGTGCGGAGAATTCACCCCTCCACTTT
>TRBV7-9|.|.|TRBJ1-1
CASSPGGGSMGVAFF
TGTGCCAGCAGCCCGGGGGGCGGATCTATGGGAGTCGCTTTCTTT
>TRBV4-2|.|.|TRBJ1-5
CASSLLEGTPAQHF
TGTGCCAGCAGCCTTCTCGAGGGCACCCCGGCCCAGCATTTT
>TRBV3-1/TRBV3-2|.|.|TRBJ2-3
CASSHRKTTTVSTDTQYF
TGTGCCAGCAGCCACAGAAAAACTACTACCGTTAGCACAGATACGCAGTATTTT
>TRBV5-6|.|TRBD2|TRBJ2-1
CASSITGGAENEQFF
TGTGCCAGCAGCATCACCGGGGGGGCCGAAAATGAGCAGTTCTTC
>TRBV15|.|.|TRBJ2-3
CATGVPSITDTQYF
TGTGCCACCGGTGTGCCAAGCATCACAGATACGCAGTATTTT
>TRBV28|.|TRBD2|TRBJ2-3
CASSRLQTSADTQYF
TGTGCCAGCAGCCGACTGCAGACTAGCGCAGATACGCAGTATTTT
>TRBV5-1|.|.|TRBJ2-6
CASSSQDRGANVLTF
TGCGCCAGCAGCTCACAGGATCGAGGGGCCAACGTCCTGACTTTC
>TRBV9|.|TRBD2|TRBJ2-5
CASSVWSGGVQETQYF
TGTGCCAGCAGCGTTTGGAGCGGGGGAGTCCAAGAGACCCAGTACTTC
>TRBV3-1/TRBV3-2|.|.|TRBJ2-7
CASSQVSGFTYEQYF
TGTGCCAGCAGCCAAGTGAGCGGCTTTACCTACGAGCAGTACTTC
>TRBV29-1|once|.|TRBJ1-1
CSVGGAANTEAFF
TGCAGCGTTGGCGGGGCCGCGAACACTGAAGCTTTCTTT
>TRBV6-6|.|.|TRBJ1-5
CASRRTDSNQPQHF
TGTGCCAGCAGGCGGACAGATAGCAATCAGCCCCAGCATTTT
>TRBV7-8|.|.|TRBJ1-5
CASSPDAGRNQPQHF
TGTGCCAGCAGCCCGGACGCGGGACGCAATCAGCCCCAGCATTTT
>TRBV29-1|.|TRBD2|TRBJ2-3
CSGGGTSVSTDTQYF
TGCAGCGGGGGGGGGACTAGCGTTAGCACAGATACGCAGTATTTT
>TRBV7-2|.|TRBD1|TRBJ1-1
CASSLDRVGTEAFF
TGTGCCAGCAGCCTCGACAGGGTAGGCACTGAAGCTTTCTTT
>TRBV9|.|TRBD1|TRBJ2-7
CASSDSGQGNEQYF
TGTGCCAGCAGCGACTCGGGACAGGGAAACGAGCAGTACTTC
>TRBV4-2|.|.|TRBJ1-6
CASSQDRMVRLPLHF
TGTGCCAGCAGCCAAGATAGAATGGTCCGATTACCCCTCCACTTT
>TRBV3-1/TRBV3-2|.|.|TRBJ2-5
CASSQDPLAPQYF
TGTGCCAGCAGCCAAGATCCACTCGCGCCCCAGTACTTC
>TRBV5-4|.|TRBD2|TRBJ2-7
CASSLGLASASYEQYF
TGTGCCAGCAGCTTGGGACTAGCGTCTGCCTCCTACGAGCAGTACTTC
>TRBV19|.|TRBD1|TRBJ1-5
CASRDRGHQPQHF
TGTGCCAGTCGAGACAGGGGCCATCAGCCCCAGCATTTT
>TRBV19|.|.|TRBJ1-6
CASSTGSVRDSPLHF
TGTGCCAGTAGTACAGGTTCGGTGCGGGATTCACCCCTCCACTTT
>TRBV19|.|.|TRBJ2-6
CASIFSGANVLTF
TGTGCCAGTATCTTTTCTGGGGCCAACGTCCTGACTTTC
>TRBV30|.|.|TRBJ1-2
CAWSVGTTNYGYTF
TGTGCCTGGAGTGTCGGCACTACAAACTATGGCTACACCTTC
>TRBV24-1|once|TRBD1|TRBJ1-5
CATSDNRGTGQPQHF
TGTGCCACCAGTGACAACAGGGGGACGGGTCAGCCCCAGCATTTT
>TRBV7-3|.|TRBD1|TRBJ2-2
CASSFQGTGGSNTGELFF
TGTGCCAGCAGCTTTCAAGGGACAGGGGGCTCGAACACCGGGGAGCTGTTTTTT
>TRBV19|.|.|TRBJ2-7
CASSMRLRSSYEQYF
TGTGCCAGTAGTATGCGGCTTAGGAGCTCCTACGAGCAGTACTTC
>TRBV23-1|once|TRBD1|TRBJ2-5
CASTLSRQGSETQYF
TGCGCCAGCACTCTGTCCCGACAGGGGAGTGAGACCCAGTACTTC
>TRBV19|.|TRBD1|TRBJ1-6
CASSAPGQGMNSPLHF
TGTGCCAGTAGTGCACCGGGACAGGGGATGAATTCACCCCTCCACTTT
>TRBV13|.|.|TRBJ2-7
CATASGYEQYF
TGTGCCACCGCGTCGGGCTACGAGCAGTACTTC
>TRBV9|.|.|TRBJ2-5
CASSVRWGQQETQYF
TGTGCCAGCAGCGTCAGATGGGGGCAGCAAGAGACCCAGTACTTC
>TRBV28|.|TRBD1|TRBJ1-1
CASRLDRGHTEAFF
TGTGCCAGCAGACTGGACAGGGGGCACACTGAAGCTTTCTTT
>TRBV5-1|.|TRBD2|TRBJ2-1
CASSLEGSGGHNEQFF
TGCGCCAGCAGCTTGGAAGGTAGCGGGGGTCACAATGAGCAGTTCTTC
>TRBV5-4|.|TRBD1|TRBJ1-2
CASSYTGGYGYTF
TGTGCCAGCAGCTATACAGGGGGCTATGGCTACACCTTC
>TRBV28|.|TRBD1|TRBJ2-1
CASRRQGENEQFF
TGTGCCAGCAGACGACAGGGGGAGAATGAGCAGTTCTTC
>TRBV27|few|TRBD1|TRBJ1-1
CASNRQGPNTEAFF
TGTGCCAGCAACCGACAGGGGCCGAACACTGAAGCTTTCTTT
>TRBV27|.|TRBD2|TRBJ2-2
CASSPSSSGGAGELFF
TGTGCCAGCAGTCCCAGCTCTAGCGGGGGGGCGGGGGAGCTGTTTTTT
>TRBV19|once|TRBD2|TRBJ2-3
CASSISGSGGGTDTQYF
TGTGCCAGTAGTATATCGGGCTCGGGAGGGGGCACAGATACGCAGTATTTT
>TRBV18|.|.|TRBJ2-3
CASSPLHQGDTQYF
TGTGCCAGCTCACCACTCCACCAGGGGGATACGCAGTATTTT
>TRBV5-5|.|.|TRBJ1-3
CASSWTVPSGNTIYF
TGTGCCAGCAGCTGGACAGTACCCTCTGGAAACACCATATATTTT
>TRBV18|.|.|TRBJ2-7
CASSPRRDSYEQYF
TGTGCCAGCTCACCAAGGAGGGACTCCTACGAGCAGTACTTC
>TRBV6-5|.|.|TRBJ1-2
CASSPQGYGYTF
TGTGCCAGCAGTCCCCAGGGGTATGGCTACACCTTC
>TRBV9|.|TRBD1|TRBJ2-2
CASSEWGQGNGELFF
TGTGCCAGCAGCGAGTGGGGACAGGGAAACGGGGAGCTGTTTTTT
>TRBV7-3|few|TRBD1|TRBJ1-1
CASSLTGPTEAFF
TGTGCCAGCAGCTTGACAGGGCCGACTGAAGCTTTCTTT
>TRBV28|.|TRBD2|TRBJ2-7
CASSSNPGGGREQYF
TGTGCCAGCAGTTCCAACCCCGGCGGGGGGCGTGAGCAGTACTTC
>TRBV3-1/TRBV3-2|.|.|TRBJ1-4
CASSPLGGGEKLFF
TGTGCCAGCAGCCCTCTGGGGGGGGGCGAAAAACTGTTTTTT
>TRBV5-1|.|TRBD1|TRBJ1-1
CASSLTGTANTEAFF
TGCGCCAGCAGCTTAACCGGGACAGCGAACACTGAAGCTTTCTTT
>TRBV19|.|.|TRBJ1-1
CASSWRGNTEAFF
TGTGCCAGTAGTTGGAGGGGGAACACTGAAGCTTTCTTT